The entry below gives a single T cell receptor (beta chain) sequence along with its context. The data derive from a study of blood T cell repertoires in COVID-19. In the study overall: The cDNA or gDNA used as material had been derived from T cells, B-cell-depleted T cells, or PBMCs.

The assay was immunoSEQ multiplex PCR, and TCRdb's table has in-frame clones only and misses some. The data contain fewer than 150,000 clones, about 90% of them seen just once; the ten biggest clones take up about 8%. This TCR was sampled from a man between 65 and 85 years old who had recovered from COVID-19. The sequenced sample was peripheral blood.

The CDR3 loop is CASSPTIGAQYF. CDR3 sequence (DNA): TGTGCCAGCAGCCCAACCATTGGAGCCCAGTACTTC. The genes are TRBV5-4 and TRBJ2-5; D remains ambiguous. The CDR3 contains 12 residues. V was shortened by 4 bases and J by 9 bases, with 13 bases between the two germline ends. Germline CDR1 SGHNT, CDR2 YYREEE (reference sequence).